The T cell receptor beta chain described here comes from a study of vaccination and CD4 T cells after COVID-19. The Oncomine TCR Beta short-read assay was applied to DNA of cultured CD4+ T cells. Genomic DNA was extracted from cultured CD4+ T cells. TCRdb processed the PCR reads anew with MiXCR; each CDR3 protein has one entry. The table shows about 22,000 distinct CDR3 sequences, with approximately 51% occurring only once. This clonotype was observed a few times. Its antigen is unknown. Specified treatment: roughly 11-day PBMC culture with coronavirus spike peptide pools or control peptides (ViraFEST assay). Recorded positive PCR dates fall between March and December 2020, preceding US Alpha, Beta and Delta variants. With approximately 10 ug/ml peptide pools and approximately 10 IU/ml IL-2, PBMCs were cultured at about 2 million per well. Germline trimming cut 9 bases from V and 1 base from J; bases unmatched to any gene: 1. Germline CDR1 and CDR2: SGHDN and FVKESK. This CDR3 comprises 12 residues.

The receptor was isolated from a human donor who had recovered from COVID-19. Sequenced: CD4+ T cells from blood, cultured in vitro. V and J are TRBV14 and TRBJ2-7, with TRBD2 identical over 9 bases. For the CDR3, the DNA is TGTGCCAGGACTAGCGGTTCCTACGAGCAGTACTTC. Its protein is CARTSGSYEQYF.